This T cell receptor beta chain came from a study of chemoradiotherapy in HPV16-positive cancers. On this clone itself: Its antigen is currently unknown.

TCRdb's copy holds only in-frame clones and misses some; the assay was immunoSEQ multiplex PCR. The sample lists around 6,500 clones, about 85% occurring once. Findings and caveats of the study: Candidate HPV-specific clones and E7-related TCR motifs grew in tumor during treatment.

Repertoires were sampled repeatedly during chemoradiotherapy. V was pared by 4 bases and J by 3 bases, with 7 bases between. The germline CDR1 and CDR2 sequences are MNHEY and SVGAGI. The CDR3 runs 12 residues. The V and J genes are TRBV6-5 and TRBJ2-7; TRBD2 might be the D (5 bases). This receptor was obtained from a human donor with HPV-associated anogenital cancer. The sample here was tumor tissue, taken from a patient who underwent chemoradiotherapy. The CDR3 here is CASSSRDYEQYF. The CDR3 DNA follows: TGTGCCAGCAGTTCGAGGGACTACGAGCAGTACTTC.